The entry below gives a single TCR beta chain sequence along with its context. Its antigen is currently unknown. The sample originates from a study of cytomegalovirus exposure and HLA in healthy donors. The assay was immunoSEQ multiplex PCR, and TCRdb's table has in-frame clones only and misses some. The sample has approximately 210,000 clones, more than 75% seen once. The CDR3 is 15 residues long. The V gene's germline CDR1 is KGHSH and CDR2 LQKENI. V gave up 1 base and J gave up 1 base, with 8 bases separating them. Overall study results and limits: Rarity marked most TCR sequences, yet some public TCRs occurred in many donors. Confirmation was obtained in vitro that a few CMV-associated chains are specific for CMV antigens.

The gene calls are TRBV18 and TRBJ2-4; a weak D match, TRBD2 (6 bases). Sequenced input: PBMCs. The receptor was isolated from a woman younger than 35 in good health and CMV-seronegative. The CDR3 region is CASSPRRAAKNIQYF. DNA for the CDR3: TGTGCCAGCTCACCACGGAGGGCGGCCAAAAACATTCAGTACTTC. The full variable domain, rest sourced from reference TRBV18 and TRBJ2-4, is NAGVMQNPRHLVRRRGQEARLRCSPMKGHSHVYWYRQLPEEGLKFMVYLQKENIIDESGMPKERFSAEFPKEGPSILRIQQVVRGDSAAYFCASSPRRAAKNIQYFGAGTRLSVL.